This TCR beta chain is from a study of radiotherapy plus CTLA-4 blockade in lung cancer. Overall study: Patients showed objective responses in roughly 19% of cases and disease control in less than 35%. The study's findings and limits: TCR clones from tumors expanded in blood after radiotherapy plus ipilimumab.

Regarding this clone: The antigen is not known.

CDR3 length: 13 residues. Germline values: CDR1 SQVTM, CDR2 ANQGSEA. J was trimmed by 4 bases and V by 7 bases; bases with no gene match: 5. Measured with immunoSEQ multiplex PCR; TCRdb has only the in-frame clones, and not every one. This table has 40,000 to 45,000 clones, roughly three quarters appearing once. This sequence originates from a human donor with non-small cell lung cancer whose response to radiotherapy plus ipilimumab could not be evaluated. Sequences were derived from peripheral blood, sampled from a patient treated with radiotherapy plus ipilimumab. The chain joins TRBV29-1 to TRBJ2-7; 12 bases map to TRBD2. For the CDR3, the DNA is TGCAGCGCTCTGACTAGCGGGGGTTACGAGCAGTACTTC. As protein: CSALTSGGYEQYF.